One and the same sample provided the 3 T cell receptor beta chains below, sequenced in a study of graft-versus-host responses after intestinal transplantation. The protocol was immunoSEQ multiplex PCR, while the TCRdb copy is restricted to in-frame clones and leaves out a portion. The table lists 98,000 or so clones, about 83% of them singletons, with approximately 1.5% in the top ten. Sequences were derived from PBMCs, sampled 255 days after intestinal transplant. The receptors originated from a human patient who received an intestinal transplant, so some T cells may come from the graft donor.

The J gene is TRBJ2-1, the V gene TRBV7-9; TRBD2 matches 8 bases. The CDR3 consists of 12 residues. Losses at the gene ends were 4 bases for V and 11 bases for J; bases not matched to a gene: 4. Germline V gene sequence: CDR1 SEHNR, CDR2 FQNEAQ (reference sequence). In DNA, the CDR3 is TGTGCCAGCAGCTCCTTAGCGGGACAGCAGTTCTTC. This codes for CASSSLAGQQFF. The complete variable domain, with remaining parts taken from reference TRBV7-9 and TRBJ2-1, reads DTGVSQNPRHKITKRGQNVTFRCDPISEHNRLYWYRQTLGQGPEFLTYFQNEAQLEKSRLLSDRFSAERPKGSFSTLEIQRTEQGDSAMYLCASSSLAGQQFFGPGTRLTVL.

The chain carries TRBV2 and TRBJ2-5, with TRBD2 matching 8 bases. The CDR3 contains 13 residues. V was pared by 7 bases and J by 5 bases, with 6 bases of the junction left unmatched. The germline V gene has CDR1 SNHLY and CDR2 FYNNEI. The CDR3 DNA reads as TGTGCCAGCAACCGGGGGGGCGGTGAGACCCAGTACTTC. This translates into CASNRGGGETQYF.

There are a few counts of this clone. The chain couples TRBV6-6 to TRBJ1-6; unclear D gene. This CDR3 region has 12 residues. Germline CDR1 MNHNY, CDR2 SVGAGI (reference sequence). The V and J ends lost 2 bases and 11 bases respectively, with 7 bases between them. The CDR3 DNA reads as TGTGCCAGCAGTTACGAAAGGCCACCCCTCCACTTT. This sequence encodes CASSYERPPLHF.